What follows are 20 T cell receptor beta chains derived from one specimen sequenced in a study of blood T cells in healthy people across ages. The second PCR ran roughly 6 to 11 cycles with a sample-barcoded 5' primer and J-beta primers. TCRdb redid the calling of the 5' RACE reads with MiXCR, one entry per CDR3 protein. The table lists more than 650,000 distinct CDR3 sequences, 20% to 30% of them singletons. This same sample was also part of a study on T cells of mothers and their children.

The sample was blood. The receptors stem from a boy between 10 and 17 years old in good health.

The rearrangement joins TRBV12-3 or TRBV12-4 to TRBJ1-1; D not certain. Deletions cut 0 bases from V and 11 bases from J, with 13 bases between. The CDR3 is 13 amino acids. CDR3 protein: CASSLAVAGVAFF. DNA of the CDR3: TGTGCCAGCAGTTTAGCGGTGGCAGGAGTCGCTTTCTTT.

This clonotype was seen many times. V gene TRBV7-9 combines with J gene TRBJ1-2; D not certain. Trimming stripped 5 bases from V and 0 bases from J, with 7 bases between. Germline V gene sequence: CDR1 SEHNR, CDR2 FQNEAQ (reference sequence). The CDR3 consists of 13 residues. Written as DNA, the CDR3 is TGTGCCAGCAGCCCGGTTGCTAACTATGGCTACACCTTC. This gives the protein CASSPVANYGYTF.

This clonotype was seen a handful of times. This chain joins TRBV7-6 and TRBJ2-1; D is unresolved. Deletions cut 1 base from V and 0 bases from J, with 7 bases between. CDR1 is SGHVS, CDR2 FNYEAQ, per germline. This CDR3 has 15 residues. This CDR3 is CASSLDWGSYNEQFF. Written as DNA, the CDR3 is TGTGCCAGCAGCTTAGACTGGGGCTCCTACAATGAGCAGTTCTTC.

In its sample, this clonotype was seen a few times. The V gene is TRBV28, the J gene TRBJ1-2; 7 bases match TRBD1. CDR3 length equals 14 residues. The germline CDR1 and CDR2 sequences are MDHEN and SYDVKM. J was trimmed by 6 bases and V by 3 bases; bases with no gene match: 7. Here the CDR3 DNA reads TGTGCCAGCAGTTTTGGACAGGATAGAAATGGCTACACCTTC. Translating gives CASSFGQDRNGYTF.

This clonotype was observed a few times. The V call is TRBV5-1, the J call TRBJ1-1; TRBD1 agrees at 8 bases. CDR1 SGHRS and CDR2 YFSETQ come from the germline V gene. This CDR3 spans 14 amino acids. J gave up 8 bases and V 3 bases, and 9 bases lay outside the gene matches. The DNA for the CDR3 is TGCGCCAGCAGCTCGGGACAGGCCGTCTCGGAAGCTTTCTTT. Translated: CASSSGQAVSEAFF.

This clonotype was detected only a few times. The V and J genes are TRBV4-1 and TRBJ2-1; D not certain. V lost 0 bases and J lost 8, with 8 bases in between. The CDR3 is 13 amino acids. Looked up from germline, CDR1 is MGHRA and CDR2 is YSYEKL. CDR3 residues: CASSQERIDEQFF. As DNA, the CDR3 is TGCGCCAGCAGCCAAGAGAGAATTGATGAGCAGTTCTTC.

A single count supports this clonotype. J is TRBJ1-1 and V is TRBV11-2; D may be TRBD1 (6 bases). The CDR3 sequence is 15 residues long. With 5 bases removed from V and 3 bases from J, the gap between germline ends came to 16 bases. CDR1 and CDR2 from the germline V gene are SGHAT and FQNNGV. CDR3 bases: TGTGCCAGCAGCCTAAGGGGGATGGCTGACACTGAAGCTTTCTTT. Encoded protein: CASSLRGMADTEAFF.

In this sample, this clonotype turned up a few times. CDR3 residues: CASSLSSSAGSYEQYF. The CDR3 DNA is TGTGCCAGCAGCTTAAGTTCGTCGGCGGGGTCCTACGAGCAGTACTTC. The chain combines TRBV7-2 with TRBJ2-7, with a tentative D call TRBD2 (6 bases). Trimming stripped 2 bases from V and 1 base from J, with 15 bases between. CDR1 and CDR2 from the germline V gene are SGHTA and FQGNSA. CDR3 length equals 16 residues.

The genes are TRBV3-1 and TRBJ2-3; D is undetermined. Germline loops: CDR1 LGHDT, CDR2 YNNKEL (reference sequence). This CDR3 contains 15 residues. The germline V and J ends were trimmed by 0 bases and 4 bases, with 11 bases remaining between them. Written as DNA, the CDR3 is TGTGCCAGCAGCCAAGAGTTGCTAGTACCAGATACGCAGTATTTT. Encoded protein: CASSQELLVPDTQYF.

The chain joins TRBV28 to TRBJ2-5; 7 bases align to TRBD2. Germline CDR1 and CDR2: MDHEN and SYDVKM. The CDR3 sequence is 12 residues long. V trimming: 6 bases; J trimming: 11 bases; junction bases outside the gene matches: 9. The CDR3 sequence is CASSARGWEQYF. In nucleotides, the CDR3 is TGTGCCAGCAGCGCGCGGGGGTGGGAGCAGTACTTC.

This clonotype was counted between two and nine times. This rearrangement joins TRBV29-1 to TRBJ1-2; D not resolved. This CDR3 has 13 residues. Germline V gene data show CDR1 as SQVTM and CDR2 as ANQGSEA. V was shortened by 4 bases and J by 4 bases, with 13 bases between the two germline ends. The CDR3 sequence: CSVGSSGIYGYTF. The CDR3, as DNA: TGCAGCGTTGGGAGCAGTGGGATCTATGGCTACACCTTC.

J is TRBJ2-5 and V is TRBV20-1; the match to TRBD2 covers 7 bases. V trimming: 0 bases; J trimming: 3 bases; junction bases outside the gene matches: 10. Germline V lookup: CDR1 DFQATT, CDR2 SNEGSKA (reference sequence). The CDR3 sequence is 16 residues long. For the CDR3, the DNA is TGCAGTGCTAGAGAATTGGGGAGGGGCAGGGAAGAGACCCAGTACTTC. Translation: CSARELGRGREETQYF.

This clonotype turned up a few times. The chain has TRBV27 and TRBJ2-7; 8 nucleotides match TRBD1. The V gene end was trimmed by 0 bases and the J gene end by 5 bases; junction bases not matched to a gene: 3. The CDR3 is made up of 14 amino acids. Germline V gene lookup returns CDR1 MNHEY and CDR2 SMNVEV (reference sequence). Written as DNA, the CDR3 is TGTGCCAGCAGTTTATCGACAGGGGCGGACGAGCAGTACTTC. Its translation: CASSLSTGADEQYF.

Of note for this clonotype: No conserved phenylalanine or tryptophan is present at the end of the CDR3, so a read error is the likely explanation. The chain uses TRBV6-2 or TRBV6-3 and TRBJ2-7; TRBD2 aligns across 11 bases. The V gene's germline CDR1 is MNHEY and CDR2 SVGEGT. The CDR3 is made up of 14 amino acids. Trimming cost V 6 bases and J 3 bases; bases outside gene matches: 4. The CDR3 loop is CASSRGLAGYEQYL. The CDR3 coding sequence is TGTGCCAGCAGCCGAGGACTAGCGGGCTACGAGCAGTACTTA.

The chain is built from TRBV5-1 and TRBJ2-5; TRBD2 agrees at 11 bases. The last part of the DNA fits TRBJ2-1 better; the J call may be wrong. The CDR3 spans 15 residues. Per the germline V gene, CDR1 is SGHRS and CDR2 is YFSETQ. The CDR3 sequence is CASSRSGGADYEQFF. As DNA, the CDR3 is TGCGCCAGCAGCCGTAGCGGGGGGGCTGACTATGAGCAGTTCTTC.

V usage is TRBV5-4 and J usage is TRBJ2-1; TRBD2 matches at 14 bases. This CDR3 has 17 amino acids. J lost 8 bases, V lost 4 bases, and 11 bases had no gene match. CDR1 and CDR2 from the germline V gene are SGHNT and YYREEE (reference sequence). CDR3: CASSGGIGTSGGHEQFF. The CDR3 DNA sequence: TGTGCCAGCAGCGGAGGGATCGGGACTAGCGGGGGCCATGAGCAGTTCTTC.

The gene calls are TRBV15 and TRBJ2-4; D perhaps matches TRBD1 (6 bases). Deletions cut 0 bases from V and 0 bases from J, with 18 bases between. The CDR3 has 19 residues. CDR1 LNHNV and CDR2 YYDKDF come from the germline V gene (reference sequence). The CDR3 loop reads CATSRDLMGAGVAKNIQYF. CDR3 nucleotides: TGTGCCACCAGCAGAGATTTAATGGGCGCAGGGGTAGCCAAAAACATTCAGTACTTC. Supplemented by reference TRBV15 and TRBJ2-4, the full variable domain reads DAMVIQNPRYQVTQFGKPVTLSCSQTLNHNVMYWYQQKSSQAPKLLFHYYDKDFNNEADTPDNFQSRRPNTSFCFLDIRSPGLGDTAMYLCATSRDLMGAGVAKNIQYFGAGTRLSVL.

This clonotype was observed a few times. J is TRBJ2-7 and V is TRBV18; D gene unclear. Germline V lookup: CDR1 KGHSH, CDR2 LQKENI. The ends were cut back, 2 bases at V and 1 base at J, with 6 bases in the middle. The CDR3 is 13 residues long. The CDR3 loop is CASSPKGSYEQYF. Written as DNA, the CDR3 is TGTGCCAGCTCACCAAAGGGATCCTACGAGCAGTACTTC.

In its sample, this clonotype was seen a few times. The chain is built from TRBV2 and TRBJ2-2; D might be TRBD1 (6 bases). CDR1 SNHLY and CDR2 FYNNEI come from the germline V gene. With 7 bases removed from V and 5 bases from J, the gap between germline ends came to 14 bases. The CDR3 extends over 14 amino acids. The CDR3 sequence: CASTDRITTGELFF. The CDR3 DNA reads TGTGCCAGCACCGACAGGATTACAACCGGGGAGCTGTTTTTT. Drawing the rest from reference TRBV2 and TRBJ2-2, the complete variable domain is EPEVTQTPSHQVTQMGQEVILRCVPISNHLYFYWYRQILGQKVEFLVSFYNNEISEKSEIFDDQFSVERPDGSNFTLKIRSTKLEDSAMYFCASTDRITTGELFFGEGSRLTVL.

J is TRBJ1-1 and V is TRBV20-1; D remains ambiguous. The V end was cut by 6 bases, the J end by 0 bases, with 8 bases between. The CDR3 consists of 12 residues. Germline CDR1 is DFQATT and CDR2 is SNEGSKA (reference sequence). For the CDR3, the DNA is TGCAGTGCAATGGGCTTGAACACTGAAGCTTTCTTT. Translating gives CSAMGLNTEAFF.